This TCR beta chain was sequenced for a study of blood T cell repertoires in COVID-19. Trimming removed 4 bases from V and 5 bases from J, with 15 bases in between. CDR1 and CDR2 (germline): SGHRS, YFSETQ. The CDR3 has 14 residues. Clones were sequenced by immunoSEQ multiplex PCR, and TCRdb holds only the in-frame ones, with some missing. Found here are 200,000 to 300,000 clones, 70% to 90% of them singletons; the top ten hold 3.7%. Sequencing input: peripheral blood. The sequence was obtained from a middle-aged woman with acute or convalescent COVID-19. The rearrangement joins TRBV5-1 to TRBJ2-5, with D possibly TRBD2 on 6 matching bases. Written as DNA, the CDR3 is TGCGCCAGCAGCCTCGGGACTCCACGGGAGACCCAGTACTTC. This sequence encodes CASSLGTPRETQYF.